One sample yielded the 25 T cell receptor beta chains listed below, sequenced in a study of T cell responses to AZD1222 COVID-19 vaccine. The method was immunoSEQ multiplex PCR; TCRdb's version includes in-frame clones alone and lacks a portion of them. The sample has about 100,000 clones, approximately 90% seen once. Source: peripheral blood, taken on day 0 of AZD1222 vaccination. Receptor source: an adult in good health.

V usage is TRBV7-3 and J usage is TRBJ2-1; 13 bases align to TRBD2. Germline CDR1 SGHTA, CDR2 FQGTGA. The CDR3 extends over 19 amino acids. J lost 0 bases, V lost 5 bases, and 10 bases had no gene match. CDR3 sequence: CASSRTSGSQLSSYNEQFF. CDR3 nucleotide sequence: TGTGCCAGCAGCCGGACTAGCGGGAGCCAACTCAGCTCCTACAATGAGCAGTTCTTC.

The rearrangement joins TRBV5-1 to TRBJ1-1, with 9 bases fitting TRBD1. Germline V gene sequence: CDR1 SGHRS, CDR2 YFSETQ. The CDR3 runs to 15 residues. Trimming took 2 bases from V and 3 from J; bases not matched to a gene: 5. The CDR3 loop is CASSLSGQGYTEAFF. DNA for the CDR3: TGCGCCAGCAGCTTATCAGGACAGGGGTACACTGAAGCTTTCTTT.

This clone was picked up a small number of times. This chain joins TRBV10-3 and TRBJ1-1, with D possibly being TRBD1 (6 bases). The CDR3 is made up of 14 amino acids. The germline V gene encodes CDR1 ENHRY and CDR2 SYGVKD. Trimming took 6 bases from V and 5 from J, leaving 16 bases between them. The CDR3 spells CAIRALGGETEAFF. DNA for the CDR3: TGTGCCATCAGAGCTCTTGGGGGCGAAACTGAAGCTTTCTTT.

The genes are TRBV19 and TRBJ2-1, with 12 bases lining up with TRBD2. With 2 bases clipped from V and 2 bases from J, the junction kept 13 bases outside the gene matches. This CDR3 comprises 20 residues. The germline V gene encodes CDR1 LNHDA and CDR2 SQIVND (reference sequence). The CDR3 DNA is TGTGCCAGTAGTATAAGCCCGCTAGCGGGAGGGCCGATTACCTACAATGAGCAGTTCTTC. This encodes CASSISPLAGGPITYNEQFF.

The chain links TRBV6-1 to TRBJ2-6, with a weak D call TRBD1 (7 bases). The V gene lost 3 bases and the J gene lost 0 bases, with 12 bases spanning the gap. This CDR3 is built from 17 residues. CDR1 is MNHNS and CDR2 is SASEGT in the germline V gene. CDR3 protein: CASSDRGDFSGANVLTF. Written as DNA, the CDR3 is TGTGCCAGCAGTGACAGGGGGGATTTCTCTGGGGCCAACGTCCTGACTTTC.

This clone has more than one count but fewer than ten. The genes are TRBV3-1 (or the pseudogene TRBV3-2) and TRBJ2-7; TRBD2 agrees at 8 bases. Trimming at V came to 4 bases and at J to 8 bases, leaving 16 bases not matched to a gene. This CDR3 has 16 residues. Germline lookup yields CDR1 LGHDT and CDR2 YNNKEL (reference sequence). The CDR3: CASSPFEGGTRGKQYF. CDR3 DNA sequence: TGTGCCAGCAGCCCCTTTGAGGGCGGGACTAGGGGAAAGCAGTACTTC.

This sequence joins TRBV9 and TRBJ1-3, with D perhaps matching TRBD1 (5 bases). Trimming left V 3 bases short and J 0 bases short, with 13 bases between. Germline V gives CDR1 SGDLS, CDR2 YYNGEE. The CDR3 consists of 16 residues. CDR3 in amino acids: CASSAWRGTSGNTIYF. CDR3 nucleotides: TGTGCCAGCAGCGCCTGGCGGGGGACCTCTGGAAACACCATATATTTT.

There are a few counts of this clone. At the DNA level, this CDR3 is encoded by other sequences in the same sample as well. This chain joins TRBV4-1 and TRBJ1-1; the D is unclear. The V gene's germline CDR1 is MGHRA and CDR2 YSYEKL. V was shortened by 0 bases and J by 0 bases, with 5 bases between the two germline ends. The CDR3 consists of 14 residues. DNA for the CDR3: TGCGCCAGCAGCCAAGAATCTTTGAACACTGAAGCTTTCTTT. Amino acid sequence: CASSQESLNTEAFF.

The rearrangement uses TRBV6-1 and TRBJ1-1; 7 bases align to TRBD1. The CDR3 spans 17 residues. The germline CDR1 and CDR2 sequences are MNHNS and SASEGT. V dropped 4 bases and J dropped 1; count of bases not matched to a gene: 12. The CDR3 loop reads CASSATAQGMENTEAFF. The CDR3 DNA follows: TGTGCCAGCAGTGCAACGGCACAGGGGATGGAGAACACTGAAGCTTTCTTT.

The sample holds a few counts of this clone. V is TRBV30 and J is TRBJ1-2, with a possible D match to TRBD1 (5 bases). From germline, CDR1 is GTSNPN and CDR2 SVGIG (reference sequence). The CDR3 is 14 amino acids. Trimming took off 0 bases at V and 2 bases at J, with 10 bases between the two ends. For the CDR3, the DNA is TGTGCCTGGAGTGTACTAGCAGGGAACTATGGCTACACCTTC. Encoded protein: CAWSVLAGNYGYTF.

This CDR3 is CASSHLRQSRTPHDQPQHF. As DNA, the CDR3 is TGCGCCAGCAGTCATCTTCGGCAGTCTCGTACCCCACATGATCAGCCCCAGCATTTT. The chain has TRBV23-1 and TRBJ1-5; D is uncertain. TRBV23-1 is labeled an ORF, and its function is uncertain. V lost 3 bases, J lost 5 bases, and 26 bases lay in between. The CDR3 runs to 19 residues.

The chain recombines TRBV5-1 with TRBJ2-2, with 7 nucleotides matching TRBD1. The V gene end was trimmed by 5 bases and the J gene end by 0 bases; junction bases not matched to a gene: 7. The length of the CDR3 is 16 residues. In germline, CDR1 is SGHRS, CDR2 YFSETQ. The CDR3 loop is CASSPGTVANTGELFF. The CDR3 DNA is TGCGCCAGCAGTCCCGGGACAGTCGCGAACACCGGGGAGCTGTTTTTT.

The chain recombines TRBV5-8 with TRBJ2-3, with 9 bases matching TRBD2. CDR3 length: 16 amino acids. Germline values: CDR1 SGHTS, CDR2 YDEGEE. With V trimmed by 1 base and J by 5 bases, 8 bases remained unmatched. The CDR3 DNA follows: TGTGCCAGCAGCTTGATCCCTCTAGCGGGAATAGATACGCAGTATTTT. The encoded protein is CASSLIPLAGIDTQYF. The full variable domain, rest sourced from reference TRBV5-8 and TRBJ2-3, is EAGVTQSPTHLIKTRGQQATLRCSPISGHTSVYWYQQALGLGLQFLLWYDEGEERNRGNFPPRFSGRQFPNYSSELNVNALELEDSALYLCASSLIPLAGIDTQYFGPGTRLTVL.

The gene calls are TRBV10-3 and TRBJ1-6, with 7 nucleotides matching TRBD1. The trim removed 5 bases at V and 6 bases at J, leaving 4 bases unmatched. Germline CDR1 and CDR2: ENHRY and SYGVKD. The CDR3 loop spans 14 amino acids. This CDR3 is CAISLGQANSPLHF. CDR3 DNA: TGTGCCATCAGTCTTGGACAGGCTAATTCACCCCTCCACTTT.

V gene TRBV9 combines with J gene TRBJ2-6; 7 nucleotides line up with TRBD1. This CDR3 is 16 amino acids long. Trimming cost V 1 base and J 2 bases; bases outside gene matches: 3. Germline lookup yields CDR1 SGDLS and CDR2 YYNGEE. Here the CDR3 DNA reads TGTGCCAGCAGCGTATCTACAGGGGCTGGGGCCAACGTCCTGACTTTC. Translating it yields CASSVSTGAGANVLTF.

The rearrangement links TRBV19 to TRBJ1-5; no clear D. Trimming took 1 base from V and 2 from J, leaving 3 bases between them. Germline V gene lookup returns CDR1 LNHDA and CDR2 SQIVND (reference sequence). The CDR3 extends over 13 amino acids. The CDR3 DNA follows: TGTGCCAGTAGTATAGTCCGCAATCAGCCCCAGCATTTT. Protein product: CASSIVRNQPQHF.

The V gene is TRBV1, the J gene TRBJ1-5. TRBV1 is recorded as a pseudogene. The CDR3 has 18 residues. The CDR3 DNA sequence: TGCACCAGCAGCTTTGAGCGTTTTGAAGATTATAGCAATCAGCCCCAGCATTTT. Translated, it gives CTSSFERFEDYSNQPQHF.

The J gene is TRBJ2-7, the V gene TRBV7-2; TRBD1 matches 7 bases. V lost 6 bases to trimming and J lost 0 bases; unmatched junction nucleotides: 11. The germline CDR1 and CDR2 sequences are SGHTA and FQGNSA. This CDR3 is built from 16 residues. DNA of the CDR3: TGTGCCAGCAGAACCGTAGGGGGCGGTAGCTCCTACGAGCAGTACTTC. It translates to CASRTVGGGSSYEQYF.

The J gene is TRBJ2-5, the V gene TRBV2; 7 bases fit TRBD1. V was pared by 4 bases and J by 4 bases, with 12 bases of the junction left unmatched. CDR3 size: 16 residues. CDR1 and CDR2 from the germline V gene are SNHLY and FYNNEI. The DNA of the CDR3 is TGTGCCAGCAGTGTTACCGCCGACAGGGTAACAGAGACCCAGTACTTC. Amino acids: CASSVTADRVTETQYF.

This chain links TRBV2 with TRBJ2-7; 10 bases align to TRBD2. Germline CDR1 is SNHLY and CDR2 is FYNNEI. The CDR3 spans 13 residues. J gave up 9 bases and V 7 bases, and 9 bases lay outside the gene matches. The DNA of the CDR3 is TGTGCCAGCATGTTTCTAGCGGGAGTAGGGCAGTACTTC. Its protein is CASMFLAGVGQYF.

This chain uses TRBV6-2 or TRBV6-3 with TRBJ1-2; maybe TRBD1 (5 bases). The CDR3 loop spans 15 amino acids. The germline CDR1 and CDR2 sequences are MNHEY and SVGEGT. Trimming took off 0 bases at V and 6 bases at J, with 14 bases between the two ends. DNA for the CDR3: TGTGCCAGCAGTTACTCGGGGACGGGGCGAGATGGCTACACCTTC. Encoded protein: CASSYSGTGRDGYTF.

The chain has TRBV9 and TRBJ2-1; weak D call: TRBD2 (6 bases). From germline, CDR1 is SGDLS and CDR2 YYNGEE. V was pared by 0 bases and J by 4 bases, with 11 bases between. This CDR3 is built from 15 residues. The CDR3 DNA follows: TGTGCCAGCAGCGTAGTGAGCGGGCCTTACAATGAGCAGTTCTTC. Protein: CASSVVSGPYNEQFF.

This clone has a single count. J is TRBJ1-4 and V is TRBV28, with D unclear. The germline gives CDR1 MDHEN, CDR2 SYDVKM. The CDR3 runs 14 residues. V lost 4 bases and J 5 bases, leaving 11 bases between the germline ends. The CDR3 bases are TGTGCCAGCAGTTCCAGGAGTCTGAATGAAAAACTGTTTTTT. It translates to CASSSRSLNEKLFF.

The V and J genes are TRBV18 and TRBJ1-2; D unclear. The CDR3 is 12 amino acids. Trimming pared 3 bases from V and 5 bases from J, leaving 7 bases between. Germline assignment: CDR1 KGHSH and CDR2 LQKENI. In nucleotides, the CDR3 is TGTGCCAGCTCACCCCGAGGGTATGGCTACACCTTC. The encoded protein is CASSPRGYGYTF.

The J gene is TRBJ1-2, the V gene TRBV30; 9 bases align to TRBD1. This CDR3 has 13 amino acids. Germline V gene lookup returns CDR1 GTSNPN and CDR2 SVGIG (reference sequence). V dropped 4 bases and J dropped 8; count of bases not matched to a gene: 8. This CDR3 reads CAWNLGQGSGYTF. CDR3 sequence (DNA): TGTGCCTGGAATCTTGGACAGGGGAGCGGCTACACCTTC.